This T cell receptor beta chain originates from a study of blood T cell repertoires in COVID-19. Whole-study context: Sources were T cells, B-cell-depleted T cells, or PBMCs; the material itself was cDNA or gDNA.

In the authors' workflow: By means of reference gene primer amplification, nucleated cell counts were estimated. Generated by immunoSEQ multiplex PCR, the TCRdb table keeps only in-frame clones and is missing some. V, J and clone size reflect that table, while D and trimming were determined from the DNA. The sample lists about 220,000 clones, about 87% seen once, with about 2.6% in the top ten. CDR3 length: 16 residues. The germline V gene has CDR1 SQVTM and CDR2 ANQGSEA. The V gene lost 2 bases and the J gene lost 4 bases, with 20 bases spanning the gap. This sequence joins TRBV29-1 and TRBJ1-2; D not certain. The receptor comes from a young woman who had recovered from COVID-19. Sample: PBMCs or T cells enriched from blood (not recorded which). CDR3 sequence reads: CSVEKRPGEGIYGYTF. CDR3 bases: TGCAGCGTTGAAAAAAGACCCGGGGAGGGCATCTATGGCTACACCTTC.